This T cell receptor (beta chain) was found in a study of graft-versus-host responses after intestinal transplantation. Findings and limits, study-wide: Analysis identified GvH clones in recipient marrow, with some appearing first in ileum or blood. With peak circulating GvH clone levels came an association with early post-transplant HvG declines.

TCRdb's table, derived via immunoSEQ multiplex PCR, lists solely in-frame clones and lacks some. The sample carries around 120,000 clones, about 93% recorded once. This CDR3 contains 11 residues. Between the trimmed V and J ends, which lost 3 bases and 2 bases, there was a span of 4 bases. Germline assignment: CDR1 DFQATT and CDR2 SNEGSKA (reference sequence). About this clone: Its matching antigen is unknown.

The sequencing used unstimulated CD4+ T cells sorted from spleen or lymph node cells, collected before intestinal transplant. This TCR was sampled from a human donor who received an intestinal transplant. The genes are TRBV20-1 and TRBJ2-5, with unresolved D. The CDR3 nucleotides are TGCAGTGCTAGGCGGCAAGAGACCCAGTACTTC. This encodes CSARRQETQYF.